This T cell receptor (beta chain) emerged from a study of blood T cell repertoires in COVID-19 (dated by TCRdb to 2018 to 2021). At the level of the whole study: The collaborator samples originated in the United States, Italy and Spain and spanned the acute and convalescent phases of COVID-19. A freely available public database, intended as a resource for researchers studying the immune response to SARS-CoV-2, is where the repertoires were released. Subjects who had been exposed to COVID-19, were actively infected with it, or had recovered from it provided the deeply sampled blood TCRbeta repertoires that made up the dataset. A de-identified subject ID, COVID-19 status, age in years and sex were almost always included in the sample metadata. The material from the prospective study consisted of cDNA or gDNA derived from T cells, B-cell-depleted T cells, or PBMCs. Samples were obtained from the ongoing ImmuneRACE study (first 160 participants) and from about 1,300 subjects provided by 6 global collaborators. Where available, HLA class I and class II types were obtained from metadata supplied by the sample provider rather than from assay-based typing.

As encoded in the germline V gene, CDR1 is SNHLY while CDR2 is FYNNEI. The trim is 6 bases for V and 7 bases for J, with a gap of 12 bases between the germline ends. From the cysteine through the phenylalanine, the CDR3 covers 13 amino acids. Kept here is only the CDR3 DNA, which spans 39 bases and is read in frame from base 1. TCRbeta CDR3 regions were amplified from genomic DNA by means of the immunoSEQ Assay, a bias-controlled multiplex PCR. Regarding the original processing steps: Within the assay, amplification of reference gene primers was used to estimate how many nucleated cells each sample contained. To quantify the absolute abundance of each unique TCRbeta CDR3 rearrangement, sequence reads were collapsed and filtered. Productive Simpson clonality was computed per sample as the square root of Simpson's diversity index over productive rearrangements. TCRdb holds this immuneACCESS table with in-frame rearrangements only. Some clones are missing; in checked studies, unresolved V genes explain under half, and the rest has no known cause. D and trimming come from the DNA, and the V and J calls and clone size come from that table. The sample table lists 150,000 to 200,000 clones, about four fifths of them with a count of one. The ten top clones hold around 7.5% of the sample.

Results and caveats for the whole study, not just this receptor: The amount of clinical and demographic metadata varied by source and participant and was provided uncurated.

Enrolling through a virtual design, the prospective study's participants ranged in age from about 18 to 89 years and lived across around 25 United States geographic areas. In the prospective study, cohorts were assigned on the basis of participant-reported clinical history obtained from a screening survey and a study questionnaire. Recovered participants in ImmuneRACE Cohort 3 were defined by two consecutive negative NP/OP PCR tests, clearance by a healthcare professional, or resolution of symptoms. Mobile phlebotomists in the prospective study collected whole blood, serum and a nasopharyngeal or oropharyngeal swab from every participant. Participants in the prospective study had the option to provide additional blood draws and questionnaires over an approximately 2-month period. Before DNA extraction, prospective study blood samples were shipped either frozen or at room temperature. For this clone: It lacks a known antigen. The input lacks base qualities; no much larger clone sits a single base away.

The TCR was taken from a man in his forties who had recovered from COVID-19. The rearranged segments are TRBV2 and TRBJ2-2, with no confidently assigned D gene. Sequencing input: PBMCs or T cells enriched from blood (not recorded which). The CDR3 amino acid sequence is: CASRPVRNGELFF. The DNA reads as follows: TGTGCCAGCAGGCCGGTTCGTAACGGGGAGCTGTTTTTT. Here the CDR3 is joined to the reference TRBV2 and TRBJ2-2 genes, and the full variable domain is: EPEVTQTPSHQVTQMGQEVILRCVPISNHLYFYWYRQILGQKVEFLVSFYNNEISEKSEIFDDQFSVERPDGSNFTLKIRSTKLEDSAMYFCASRPVRNGELFFGEGSRLTVL.